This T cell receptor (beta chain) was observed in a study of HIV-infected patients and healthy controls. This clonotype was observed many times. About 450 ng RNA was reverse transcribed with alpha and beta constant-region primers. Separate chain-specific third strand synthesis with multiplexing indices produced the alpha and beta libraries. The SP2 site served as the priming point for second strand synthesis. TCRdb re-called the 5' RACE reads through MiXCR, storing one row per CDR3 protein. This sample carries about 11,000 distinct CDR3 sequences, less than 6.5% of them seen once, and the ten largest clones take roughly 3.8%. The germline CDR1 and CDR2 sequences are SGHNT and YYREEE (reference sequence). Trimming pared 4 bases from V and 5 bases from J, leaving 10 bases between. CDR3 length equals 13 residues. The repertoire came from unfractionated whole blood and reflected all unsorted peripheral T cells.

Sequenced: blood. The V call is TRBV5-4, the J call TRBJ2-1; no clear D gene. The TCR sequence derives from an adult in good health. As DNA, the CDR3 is TGTGCCAGCAGCAGGAGATGGGACAATGAGCAGTTCTTC. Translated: CASSRRWDNEQFF.